The TCR beta chain described here comes from a study of CDR3 diversity in severe acne. The CDR3 loop spans 14 amino acids. Germline-derived CDR1 and CDR2 are SGHVS and FNYEAQ. V lost 5 bases and J lost 4, with 12 bases in between. This clonotype appeared a few times. TCRdb analysed the PCR reads with MiXCR anew, one entry per CDR3 protein. The sample gives some 90,000 distinct CDR3 sequences, about half of which show up once; about 9.5% is in the top ten. Sample: blood. The rearrangement links TRBV7-6 to TRBJ1-3; unclear D gene. The sequence was collected from a male donor in good health, serving as a control. The CDR3 region has the DNA TGTGCCAGCAGCCCCTCGTGGCGGGGAAACACCATATATTTT. Translated: CASSPSWRGNTIYF.